This T cell receptor beta chain was captured by sequencing in a study of T cells after yellow fever vaccination. Study-wide results and limits: Clones that expanded after primary vaccination mostly reappeared after the booster (just under 98% CD4, approximately 87% CD8). Abundant clonotypes from the bulk population could get into FACS-sorted repertoires as contaminants.

V lost 2 bases and J lost 6; bases outside the gene matches: 13. Germline V lookup: CDR1 SGHAT, CDR2 FQNNGV. The CDR3 totals 17 residues. MiXCR, run by TCRdb on the 5' RACE reads, gives a single entry per CDR3 protein. The table has about 510,000 distinct CDR3 sequences, just over 20% seen once. As concerns this clonotype: What it binds is unknown.

The receptor's source is a man aged 18 to 29 who received the YFV17D yellow fever vaccine. This specimen was PBMCs, taken approximately 20 days after the first yellow fever vaccination. The chain joins TRBV11-2 to TRBJ2-3, with TRBD2 identical over 8 bases. CDR3 sequence: CASSLTRGSGALDTQYF. The CDR3 region has the DNA TGTGCCAGCAGCTTAACCCGGGGTAGCGGGGCATTGGATACGCAGTATTTT. Drawing the rest from reference TRBV11-2 and TRBJ2-3, the complete variable domain is EAGVAQSPRYKIIEKRQSVAFWCNPISGHATLYWYQQILGQGPKLLIQFQNNGVVDDSQLPKDRFSAERLKGVDSTLKIQPAKLEDSAVYLCASSLTRGSGALDTQYFGPGTRLTVL.